One sample yielded the 13 T cell receptor beta chains listed below, sequenced in a study of cytomegalovirus exposure and HLA in healthy donors (dated by TCRdb to 2016 to 2017). Libraries were made using the immunoSEQ multiplex PCR assay. Entries here come from immuneACCESS through TCRdb and include only in-frame sequences with V and J called. Some clones fail to appear in such tables; in the studies checked, an unresolved V gene covers under half of the shortfall, and the cause of the remainder is unknown. Here the sample has about 76,000 clones; over 85% occur a single time. The ten largest account for 1.5% to 1.8% of the sample. Sequences were obtained from PBMCs. These receptors originate from a man between 18 and 29 years old in good health and CMV-seropositive.

V gene TRBV13 combines with J gene TRBJ1-3; 9 nucleotides align to TRBD1. Germline values: CDR1 PRHDT, CDR2 FYEKMQ (reference sequence). Trimming cost V 7 bases and J 4 bases; bases outside gene matches: 8. The CDR3 loop spans 15 amino acids. The DNA for the CDR3 is TGTGCCAGCACCACGGACAGGGGAGGAGGAAACACCATATATTTT. Protein sequence: CASTTDRGGGNTIYF.

V usage is TRBV2 and J usage is TRBJ2-1; 9 nucleotides agree with TRBD2. The CDR3 extends over 16 amino acids. Unmatched junction bases numbered 15, after V lost 7 bases and J lost 8 bases. Germline assignment: CDR1 SNHLY and CDR2 FYNNEI. The CDR3 coding sequence is TGTGCCAGCACCAAAGAGGGGATAGCGGGAGCAGATGAGCAGTTCTTC. Residues: CASTKEGIAGADEQFF.

This chain uses TRBV19 with TRBJ1-3, with unresolved D. This CDR3 has 14 residues. Trimming left V 4 bases short and J 2 bases short, with 9 bases between. The germline V gene has CDR1 LNHDA and CDR2 SQIVND (reference sequence). CDR3 protein: CASSTLPPGNTIYF. The CDR3 coding sequence is TGTGCCAGTAGTACCCTACCGCCTGGAAACACCATATATTTT. The complete variable domain, with remaining parts taken from reference TRBV19 and TRBJ1-3, reads DGGITQSPKYLFRKEGQNVTLSCEQNLNHDAMYWYRQDPGQGLRLIYYSQIVNDFQKGDIAEGYSVSREKKESFPLTVTSAQKNPTAFYLCASSTLPPGNTIYFGEGSWLTVV.

This clone appeared a single time. The V and J genes are TRBV5-1 and TRBJ1-4; D gene unclear. V lost 6 bases, J lost 2 bases, and 14 bases lay in between. Per the germline V gene, CDR1 is SGHRS and CDR2 is YFSETQ. The CDR3 is 15 residues long. CDR3 loop: CASTAGSRTNEKLFF. As DNA, the CDR3 is TGCGCCAGCACGGCGGGGTCGCGCACTAATGAAAAACTGTTTTTT.

This clone has just one count. The chain has TRBV6-6 and TRBJ2-7; 8 bases are a match to TRBD2. CDR3 length equals 14 residues. V gave up 2 bases and J gave up 7 bases; unmatched junction bases: 7. The germline gives CDR1 MNHNY, CDR2 SVGAGI (reference sequence). CDR3 nucleotides: TGTGCCAGCAGTTACGGACTAGCCGCGGATGAGCAGTACTTC. The encoded protein is CASSYGLAADEQYF.

This chain uses TRBV5-1 with TRBJ1-5; D might be TRBD1 (6 bases). CDR3 size: 16 residues. Per germline, CDR1 SGHRS and CDR2 YFSETQ. V was trimmed by 4 bases and J by 2 bases, leaving 16 bases between them. In nucleotides, the CDR3 is TGCGCCAGCAGCCCCTGCCGGGACATTGGCAATCAGCCCCAGCATTTT. It yields the protein CASSPCRDIGNQPQHF.

The V and J genes are TRBV19 and TRBJ2-7; 10 positions match TRBD2. The V segment lost 4 bases and the J segment 2 bases; nucleotides outside the gene matches: 5. Per the germline V gene, CDR1 is LNHDA and CDR2 is SQIVND (reference sequence). CDR3 length: 15 amino acids. The CDR3 loop reads CASSTLAGGPYEQYF. CDR3 coding DNA: TGTGCCAGTAGTACCTTAGCGGGAGGCCCCTACGAGCAGTACTTC.

This sequence joins TRBV30 and TRBJ2-1; D not certain. CDR1 and CDR2 from the germline V gene are GTSNPN and SVGIG (reference sequence). Deletions cut 1 base from V and 3 bases from J, with 7 bases between. This CDR3 comprises 13 residues. DNA of the CDR3: TGTGCCTGGAGTGAGGCTAGCTACAATGAGCAGTTCTTC. Translated: CAWSEASYNEQFF.

The gene calls are TRBV27 and TRBJ2-1, with 14 bases fitting TRBD2. V trimming: 8 bases; J trimming: 7 bases; junction bases outside the gene matches: 7. The length of the CDR3 is 15 residues. From germline, CDR1 is MNHEY and CDR2 SMNVEV (reference sequence). This CDR3 is CASSAGTSGRNEQFF. DNA for the CDR3: TGTGCCAGCTCCGCCGGGACTAGCGGGAGAAATGAGCAGTTCTTC.

About this clone itself: At one end, the junction sequence differs from germline, possibly due to a read error. The J gene is TRBJ2-7, the V gene TRBV7-7, with a tentative D call TRBD2 (5 bases). There are 16 residues in the CDR3. Per the germline V gene, CDR1 is SSHAT and CDR2 is FNYEAQ (reference sequence). The CDR3 is CASSLAPGRGRGEQYF. The DNA for the CDR3 is TGTGCTAGCAGCTTAGCCCCTGGTCGAGGGAGAGGCGAGCAGTACTTC.

V gene TRBV5-1 combines with J gene TRBJ2-3; 7 bases agree with TRBD2. The CDR3 is 14 residues long. V gave up 2 bases and J gave up 5 bases; unmatched junction bases: 5. The germline gives CDR1 SGHRS, CDR2 YFSETQ. The CDR3 here is CASSFTGGGDTQYF. The CDR3 coding sequence is TGCGCCAGCAGCTTTACCGGCGGGGGAGATACGCAGTATTTT.

The chain combines TRBV6-5 with TRBJ2-7; D not certain. Germline V gene sequence: CDR1 MNHEY, CDR2 SVGAGI. The V and J ends lost 5 bases and 0 bases respectively, with 11 bases between them. CDR3 length equals 14 residues. The DNA for the CDR3 is TGTGCCAGCAGTGAAATGAGCCTCTCCTACGAGCAGTACTTC. Protein product: CASSEMSLSYEQYF.

This chain joins TRBV4-1 and TRBJ2-7; 10 nucleotides line up with TRBD2. V trimming: 0 bases; J trimming: 6 bases; junction bases outside the gene matches: 5. Germline V gene data show CDR1 as MGHRA and CDR2 as YSYEKL. CDR3 length: 15 residues. The CDR3 nucleotides read TGCGCCAGCAGCCAAGAGGCTAGCGGGAGTGGCGAGCAGTACTTC. It specifies CASSQEASGSGEQYF.